This TCR beta chain is drawn from a study of PD-1 blockade in mismatch repair-deficient tumors. Study as a whole: Patients had 12 mismatch repair-deficient cancer types, all previously treated and progressing. General observations from the study: After pembrolizumab, tumor-resident clones rose rapidly, then generally contracted before radiologic responses.

Every patient had mismatch repair deficiency by PCR or immunohistochemistry. TCRs were sequenced from a few patients responding to pembrolizumab. The CDR3 totals 14 residues. Germline CDR1 and CDR2: MGHRA and YSYEKL. Unmatched junction bases numbered 5, after V lost 1 base and J lost 6 bases. A few counts support this clone. Its antigen is undetermined. Sequenced by immunoSEQ multiplex PCR; TCRdb stores in-frame clones only, minus some. The table includes over 100,000 clones, about three quarters detected once. This specimen consisted of peripheral blood, obtained 60 weeks after starting pembrolizumab. This sequence joins TRBV4-1 and TRBJ2-7; 8 bases are a match to TRBD1. This receptor was taken from an adult with mismatch repair-deficient cancer. CDR3 sequence: CASSQGRGQGEQYF. The DNA of the CDR3 is TGCGCCAGCAGCCAAGGCAGGGGGCAAGGCGAGCAGTACTTC.